A selection of T cell receptor beta chains follows, all from one sample in a study of shared clonotypes between healthy human individuals. Produced via immunoSEQ multiplex PCR; TCRdb's table is partial and in-frame only. This sample carries over 800,000 clones, 80% to 95% of them seen once, and the ten largest clones take around 24%. Sequenced input: naive CD8+ T cells sorted from blood. The receptors were gathered from a man aged 25-45 years in good health. The CDR3 runs from the conserved cysteine through the conserved F or W. Each record gives: CDR3 DNA, CDR3 protein, D gene, V gene, J gene, clone size. A D gene is named only where the DNA matches it firmly. The size entry is marked missing in some rows and otherwise reads once, few, many or a size class.

cdr3_nt: TGTGCCTGGAGTCGACTAGCGGGAGTCAATGAGCAGTTCTTC; cdr3_aa: CAWSRLAGVNEQFF; d_call: TRBD2; v_call: TRBV30; j_call: TRBJ2-1; clone_size: NA
cdr3_nt: TGTGCCAGCAGCTCCATGTCGGCCCAGTACTTC; cdr3_aa: CASSSMSAQYF; d_call: NA; v_call: TRBV7-9; j_call: TRBJ2-5; clone_size: NA
cdr3_nt: TGTGCCAGCAGTTGGGGACTAGCGGTCCCCGAGCAGTACTTC; cdr3_aa: CASSWGLAVPEQYF; d_call: TRBD2; v_call: TRBV6-6; j_call: TRBJ2-7; clone_size: NA
cdr3_nt: TGTGCCAGCAGTGAAAACCCCGGGGCCTATAGCAATCAGCCCCAGCATTTT; cdr3_aa: CASSENPGAYSNQPQHF; d_call: NA; v_call: TRBV6-1; j_call: TRBJ1-5; clone_size: NA
cdr3_nt: TGCGCCAGCAGCCAAGGATTGTTAACGGGGATCGGTTCTGGCTACACCTTC; cdr3_aa: CASSQGLLTGIGSGYTF; d_call: NA; v_call: TRBV4-3; j_call: TRBJ1-2; clone_size: NA
cdr3_nt: TGTGCCAGCACCCCAAGGGCGGCTAGCACAGATACGCAGTATTTT; cdr3_aa: CASTPRAASTDTQYF; d_call: NA; v_call: TRBV9; j_call: TRBJ2-3; clone_size: once
cdr3_nt: TGCGCCAGCAGCCAAGATGGGGCTGGCGCTAACCAGCCCCAGCATTTT; cdr3_aa: CASSQDGAGANQPQHF; d_call: NA; v_call: TRBV4-1; j_call: TRBJ1-5; clone_size: once
cdr3_nt: TGTGCCAGCAGTTTATCAGGGAGGTTCTACGAGCAGTACTTC; cdr3_aa: CASSLSGRFYEQYF; d_call: NA; v_call: TRBV27; j_call: TRBJ2-7; clone_size: NA
cdr3_nt: TGTGCCAGCAGCTTAACAGCGGGAGAGTATGAGCAGTTCTTC; cdr3_aa: CASSLTAGEYEQFF; d_call: TRBD2; v_call: TRBV7-7; j_call: TRBJ2-1; clone_size: NA
cdr3_nt: TGTGCCAGCAGTCAGGTGGAGCGAAGCTCCTACAATGAGCAGTTCTTC; cdr3_aa: CASSQVERSSYNEQFF; d_call: NA; v_call: TRBV7-3; j_call: TRBJ2-1; clone_size: NA
cdr3_nt: TGTGCCAGCAGCTTTTCTAGCGGCCAAGAGACCCAGTACTTC; cdr3_aa: CASSFSSGQETQYF; d_call: TRBD2; v_call: TRBV7-9; j_call: TRBJ2-5; clone_size: NA
cdr3_nt: TGTGCCAGCAGCTTAGATGAGCGGAACAATGAGCAGTTCTTC; cdr3_aa: CASSLDERNNEQFF; d_call: NA; v_call: TRBV7-2; j_call: TRBJ2-1; clone_size: NA
cdr3_nt: TGTGCCAGCAGGGGCACTGTATACGAAGCTTTCTTT; cdr3_aa: CASRGTVYEAFF; d_call: NA; v_call: TRBV2; j_call: TRBJ1-1; clone_size: NA
cdr3_nt: TGTGCCAGCAGTGCGTTTTCTTGGCAGCCCATATTTACCACAGATACGCAGTATTTT; cdr3_aa: CASSAFSWQPIFTTDTQYF; d_call: NA; v_call: TRBV6-1; j_call: TRBJ2-3; clone_size: NA
cdr3_nt: TGTGCCAGCAGCCCAAGGTGGGGGGGCCCCACCAAAAACATTCAGTACTTC; cdr3_aa: CASSPRWGGPTKNIQYF; d_call: NA; v_call: TRBV11-2; j_call: TRBJ2-4; clone_size: NA
cdr3_nt: TGTGCCAGCAGCTTAGCAGCTGCCTACGAGCAGTACTTC; cdr3_aa: CASSLAAAYEQYF; d_call: NA; v_call: TRBV7-9; j_call: TRBJ2-7; clone_size: NA
cdr3_nt: TGTGCCAGCAGTGAATGGACAGGGGAAGCTTTCTTT; cdr3_aa: CASSEWTGEAFF; d_call: TRBD1; v_call: TRBV6-1; j_call: TRBJ1-1; clone_size: NA
cdr3_nt: TGTGCCAGCAGCCGGGGGCTAGCGGGAGGGGAGCAGTACTTC; cdr3_aa: CASSRGLAGGEQYF; d_call: TRBD2; v_call: TRBV13; j_call: TRBJ2-7; clone_size: NA
cdr3_nt: TGTGCCAGCAGCCAACGAACTAGCGAGCCGAGCCCCGTCTCCTACGAGCAGTACTTC; cdr3_aa: CASSQRTSEPSPVSYEQYF; d_call: TRBD2; v_call: TRBV14; j_call: TRBJ2-7; clone_size: NA
cdr3_nt: TGTGCCAGCAGTTCGACTAGCTCAAGCACAGATACGCAGTATTTT; cdr3_aa: CASSSTSSSTDTQYF; d_call: TRBD2; v_call: TRBV27; j_call: TRBJ2-3; clone_size: NA
cdr3_nt: TGTGCCAGCAGCCACCGGGCGACTTACAATGAGCAGTTCTTC; cdr3_aa: CASSHRATYNEQFF; d_call: NA; v_call: TRBV14; j_call: TRBJ2-1; clone_size: NA
cdr3_nt: TGTGCCAGCAGTTCGAGGGGGCGCGCGCAGTATTTT; cdr3_aa: CASSSRGRAQYF; d_call: TRBD1; v_call: TRBV27; j_call: TRBJ2-3; clone_size: NA
cdr3_nt: TGTGCCAGCAGCCTAAGATCCATCCCAACCGCAGATACGCAGTATTTT; cdr3_aa: CASSLRSIPTADTQYF; d_call: NA; v_call: TRBV7-9; j_call: TRBJ2-3; clone_size: NA
cdr3_nt: TGTGCCAGCAGCCCCCGAGCTAGCGCGTACACAGATACGCAGTATTTT; cdr3_aa: CASSPRASAYTDTQYF; d_call: NA; v_call: TRBV9; j_call: TRBJ2-3; clone_size: once
cdr3_nt: TGTGCCAGCAGCGTTGCGGGAGGGCCTTACGAGCAGTACTTC; cdr3_aa: CASSVAGGPYEQYF; d_call: TRBD2; v_call: TRBV9; j_call: TRBJ2-7; clone_size: NA
cdr3_nt: TGTGCCAGCAGTAACTTCGGGAGTCGGGAGGAAAAACTGTTTTTT; cdr3_aa: CASSNFGSREEKLFF; d_call: NA; v_call: TRBV28; j_call: TRBJ1-4; clone_size: NA
cdr3_nt: TGTGCCAGCAGCTGGGCGGGAGATTCCCAAGAGACCCAGTACTTC; cdr3_aa: CASSWAGDSQETQYF; d_call: TRBD2; v_call: TRBV5-5; j_call: TRBJ2-5; clone_size: NA
cdr3_nt: TGCGCCAGCAGCTCCAGGTTGGGGAGTGAGCAGTTCTTC; cdr3_aa: CASSSRLGSEQFF; d_call: NA; v_call: TRBV4-3; j_call: TRBJ2-1; clone_size: NA
cdr3_nt: TGTGCCAGCTCAGACGACAGCAGGGGTAATGAGCAGTTCTTC; cdr3_aa: CASSDDSRGNEQFF; d_call: NA; v_call: TRBV18; j_call: TRBJ2-1; clone_size: NA
cdr3_nt: TGTGCCACCCACGGGACAGACTCCTACGAGCAGTACTTC; cdr3_aa: CATHGTDSYEQYF; d_call: TRBD1; v_call: TRBV15; j_call: TRBJ2-7; clone_size: once
cdr3_nt: TGCGCCAGCAGCCAGGGGAGGGAGCAGTACTTC; cdr3_aa: CASSQGREQYF; d_call: TRBD2; v_call: TRBV4-1; j_call: TRBJ2-5; clone_size: NA
cdr3_nt: TGCGCCAGCAGTGAGGCGGGGGTCGAGCAGTACTTC; cdr3_aa: CASSEAGVEQYF; d_call: TRBD2; v_call: TRBV10-1; j_call: TRBJ2-7; clone_size: once
cdr3_nt: TGTGCCAGCAGCGGGGGGGTTGAAGCTTTCTTT; cdr3_aa: CASSGGVEAFF; d_call: NA; v_call: TRBV9; j_call: TRBJ1-1; clone_size: NA
cdr3_nt: TGTGCCACCCGCGGGAGGCGATACTCCTACGAGCAGTACTTC; cdr3_aa: CATRGRRYSYEQYF; d_call: TRBD2; v_call: TRBV28; j_call: TRBJ2-7; clone_size: NA
cdr3_nt: TGTGCCAGCAGCCTGTACTCTGGAAACACCATATATTTT; cdr3_aa: CASSLYSGNTIYF; d_call: NA; v_call: TRBV7-3; j_call: TRBJ1-3; clone_size: NA
cdr3_nt: TGCGCCAGCAGCCCGAAGACAGGGTTTGAGGTTGGCGGGGAGCTGTTTTTT; cdr3_aa: CASSPKTGFEVGGELFF; d_call: TRBD1; v_call: TRBV4-3; j_call: TRBJ2-2; clone_size: NA
cdr3_nt: TGTGCCAGCAGCTTAGCTCTGGGATTGGCCGGGGAGCTGTTTTTT; cdr3_aa: CASSLALGLAGELFF; d_call: NA; v_call: TRBV7-6; j_call: TRBJ2-2; clone_size: NA
cdr3_nt: TGTGCCAGCAGCGTAGGAGGCAGGGGAGCAGATACGCAGTATTTT; cdr3_aa: CASSVGGRGADTQYF; d_call: NA; v_call: TRBV9; j_call: TRBJ2-3; clone_size: NA
cdr3_nt: TGTGCCAGCAGCGTAGGACTAGCGGGAGGGGGTACGGACAATGAGCAGTTCTTC; cdr3_aa: CASSVGLAGGGTDNEQFF; d_call: TRBD2; v_call: TRBV9; j_call: TRBJ2-1; clone_size: NA
cdr3_nt: TGTGCCAGCAGAGCAACACAGGGCACAGGTTACGAGCAGTACTTC; cdr3_aa: CASRATQGTGYEQYF; d_call: NA; v_call: TRBV6-5; j_call: TRBJ2-7; clone_size: NA
cdr3_nt: TGTGCCAGTCAGGGGTTGTCGTTCGCTGAAGCTTTCTTT; cdr3_aa: CASQGLSFAEAFF; d_call: NA; v_call: TRBV27; j_call: TRBJ1-1; clone_size: NA
cdr3_nt: TGTGCCAGCAGCGGAGGGGACAGGGAGTATGAGCAGTTCTTC; cdr3_aa: CASSGGDREYEQFF; d_call: TRBD1; v_call: TRBV5-4; j_call: TRBJ2-1; clone_size: NA
cdr3_nt: TGTGCCAGCAGTTTATCTAGCGGAGAGAACTACAATGAGCAGTTCTTC; cdr3_aa: CASSLSSGENYNEQFF; d_call: NA; v_call: TRBV27; j_call: TRBJ2-1; clone_size: NA
cdr3_nt: TGTGCCAGCAGTCCACCCGACAGGGGGCATGTTGAAAAACTGTTTTTT; cdr3_aa: CASSPPDRGHVEKLFF; d_call: TRBD1; v_call: TRBV28; j_call: TRBJ1-4; clone_size: once
cdr3_nt: TGTGCCACCCCCCGGGGGGAACACAGGGGGTTGAACACCGGGGAGCTGTTTTTT; cdr3_aa: CATPRGEHRGLNTGELFF; d_call: NA; v_call: TRBV2; j_call: TRBJ2-2; clone_size: NA
cdr3_nt: TGTGCCAGCAGCCGGACTAGGGTTCCGTACTTC; cdr3_aa: CASSRTRVPYF; d_call: TRBD2; v_call: TRBV28; j_call: TRBJ2-7; clone_size: NA
cdr3_nt: TGTGCCAGCAGCGAAAGCGGGAGGAGAGACAATGAGCAGTTCTTC; cdr3_aa: CASSESGRRDNEQFF; d_call: TRBD2; v_call: TRBV7-8; j_call: TRBJ2-1; clone_size: NA
cdr3_nt: TGTGCCAGCAGCCCGGGGGATTCCTACGAGCAGTACTTC; cdr3_aa: CASSPGDSYEQYF; d_call: NA; v_call: TRBV7-9; j_call: TRBJ2-7; clone_size: few
cdr3_nt: TGTGCCAGCAGCTTAGGGGTAGACGGGTCCTACGAGCAGTACTTC; cdr3_aa: CASSLGVDGSYEQYF; d_call: NA; v_call: TRBV13; j_call: TRBJ2-7; clone_size: once
cdr3_nt: TGTGCCAGCAGCTGGGGACTAGCGGGGGCCTCCTACGAGCAGTACTTC; cdr3_aa: CASSWGLAGASYEQYF; d_call: TRBD2; v_call: TRBV5-4; j_call: TRBJ2-7; clone_size: NA
cdr3_nt: TGTGCCAGTAGTATGACAGCGGGGTACTACGAGCAGTACTTC; cdr3_aa: CASSMTAGYYEQYF; d_call: TRBD2; v_call: TRBV19; j_call: TRBJ2-7; clone_size: NA
cdr3_nt: TGTGCCAGCAGAATACAGGGGGCGGCTAGTGAGCAGTTCTTC; cdr3_aa: CASRIQGAASEQFF; d_call: TRBD1; v_call: TRBV27; j_call: TRBJ2-1; clone_size: NA
cdr3_nt: TGTGCCAGCAGCTTCGCTGCTTCTGGGGCCAACGTCCTGACTTTC; cdr3_aa: CASSFAASGANVLTF; d_call: NA; v_call: TRBV7-9; j_call: TRBJ2-6; clone_size: NA
cdr3_nt: TGTGCCACCAGGGATTTGAGCACAGATACGCAGTATTTT; cdr3_aa: CATRDLSTDTQYF; d_call: NA; v_call: TRBV2; j_call: TRBJ2-3; clone_size: NA
cdr3_nt: TGCAGCGCAGAAGTGGTTGAGACGAGCTCCTACAATGAGCAGTTCTTC; cdr3_aa: CSAEVVETSSYNEQFF; d_call: NA; v_call: TRBV29-1; j_call: TRBJ2-1; clone_size: NA